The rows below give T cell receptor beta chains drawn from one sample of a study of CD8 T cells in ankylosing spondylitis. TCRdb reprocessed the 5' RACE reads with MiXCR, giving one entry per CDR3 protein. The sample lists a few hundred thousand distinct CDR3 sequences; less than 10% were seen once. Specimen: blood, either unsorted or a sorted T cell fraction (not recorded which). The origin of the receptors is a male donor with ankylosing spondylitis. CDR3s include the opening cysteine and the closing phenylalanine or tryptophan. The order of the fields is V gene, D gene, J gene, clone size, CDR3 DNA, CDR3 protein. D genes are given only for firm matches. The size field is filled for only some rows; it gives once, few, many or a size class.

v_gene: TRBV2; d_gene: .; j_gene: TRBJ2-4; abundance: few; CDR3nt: TGTGCCAGCATCCAAGCCCTGGGCGGGGACATTCAGTACTTC; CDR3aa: CASIQALGGDIQYF
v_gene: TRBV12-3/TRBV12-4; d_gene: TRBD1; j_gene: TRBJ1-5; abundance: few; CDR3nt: TGTGCCAGCACCGAGACAGGGAGGGATCAGCCCCAGCATTTT; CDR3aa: CASTETGRDQPQHF
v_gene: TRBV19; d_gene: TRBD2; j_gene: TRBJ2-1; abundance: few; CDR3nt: TGTGCCACTATTAGCGGGAGGGCTAGGTATGAGCAGTTCTTC; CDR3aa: CATISGRARYEQFF
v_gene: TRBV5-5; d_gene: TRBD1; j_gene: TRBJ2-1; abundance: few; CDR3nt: TGTGCCAGCAGCTTGAATCCGGGACAGGGTTCCTACAATGAGCAGTTCTTC; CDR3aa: CASSLNPGQGSYNEQFF
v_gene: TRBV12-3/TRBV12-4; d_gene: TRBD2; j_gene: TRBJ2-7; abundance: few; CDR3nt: TGTGCCAGCAGTTTGGGTCTAGCGGAATACGAGCAGTACTTC; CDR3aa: CASSLGLAEYEQYF
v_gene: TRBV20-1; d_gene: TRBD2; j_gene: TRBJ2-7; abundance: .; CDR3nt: TGCAGTGCTACGGAGCGGGAGGCCTACTCCTACGAGCAGTACTTC; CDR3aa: CSATEREAYSYEQYF
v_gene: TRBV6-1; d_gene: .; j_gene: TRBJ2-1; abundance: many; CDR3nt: TGTGCCAGCAGTGAAGGCCGTGCTACCTACAATGAGCAGTTCTTC; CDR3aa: CASSEGRATYNEQFF
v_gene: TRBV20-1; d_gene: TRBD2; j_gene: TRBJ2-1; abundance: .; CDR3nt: TGCAGTGCTACCGGGACTAGCGGGATTAATGAGCAGTTCTTC; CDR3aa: CSATGTSGINEQFF
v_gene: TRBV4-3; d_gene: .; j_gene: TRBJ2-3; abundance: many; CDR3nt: TGCGCCAGCAGCCAAGATTGGCGGGGACTTGAAGATACGCAGTATTTT; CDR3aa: CASSQDWRGLEDTQYF
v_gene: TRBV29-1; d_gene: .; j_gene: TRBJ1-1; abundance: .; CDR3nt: TGCAGCGTTGATTTTGCAGACACTGAAGCTTTCTTT; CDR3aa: CSVDFADTEAFF
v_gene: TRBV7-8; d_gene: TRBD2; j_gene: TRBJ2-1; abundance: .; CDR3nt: TGTGCCAGCAGCCCCGGACTAGCGGTCTACAATGAGCAGTTCTTC; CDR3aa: CASSPGLAVYNEQFF
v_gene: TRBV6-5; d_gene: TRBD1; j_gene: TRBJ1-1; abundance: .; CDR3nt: TGTGCCAGCAGTTCCCCGGGACAGGGAAATGAAGCTTTCTTT; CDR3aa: CASSSPGQGNEAFF
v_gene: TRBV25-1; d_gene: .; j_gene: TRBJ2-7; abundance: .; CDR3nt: TGTGCCAGCAGTGTCGCAGTGGCGGGACACCACTACGAGCAGTACTTC; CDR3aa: CASSVAVAGHHYEQYF
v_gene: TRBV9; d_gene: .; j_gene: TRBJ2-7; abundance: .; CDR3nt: TGTGCCAGCAGCCCATGGGGGGGGCCCAGCGAGCAGTACTTC; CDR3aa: CASSPWGGPSEQYF
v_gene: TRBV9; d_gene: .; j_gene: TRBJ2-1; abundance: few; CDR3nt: TGTGCCAGCAGCTACAAACAGGGAGTTGAGCAGTTCTTC; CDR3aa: CASSYKQGVEQFF
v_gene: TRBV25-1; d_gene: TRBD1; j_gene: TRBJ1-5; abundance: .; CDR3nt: TGTGCCAGCAGTCCTCCTGGACAGGGTGTCAATCAGCCCCAGCATTTT; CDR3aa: CASSPPGQGVNQPQHF
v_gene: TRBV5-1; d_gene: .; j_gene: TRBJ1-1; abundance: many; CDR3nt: TGCGCCAGCAGCTTGGCCTTGGGGCGTTGGACTGAAGCTTTCTTT; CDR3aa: CASSLALGRWTEAFF
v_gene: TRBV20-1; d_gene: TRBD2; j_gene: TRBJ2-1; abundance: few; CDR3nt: TGCAGTGCTGTCCGGCGGACTAGCGGGATCGGTGAGCAGTTCTTC; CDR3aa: CSAVRRTSGIGEQFF
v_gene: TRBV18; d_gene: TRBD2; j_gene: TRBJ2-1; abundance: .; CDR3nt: TGTGCCAGCTCACCACCGATAAGGACGGGAGGGCCGGATGAGCAGTTCTTC; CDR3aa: CASSPPIRTGGPDEQFF
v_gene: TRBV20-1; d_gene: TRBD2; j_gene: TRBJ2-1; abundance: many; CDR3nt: TGCAGTGCTGGACTAGCGGGGGGAAGGAATGAGCAGTTCTTC; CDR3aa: CSAGLAGGRNEQFF
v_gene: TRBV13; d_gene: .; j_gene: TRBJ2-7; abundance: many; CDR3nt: TGTGCCAGCAGCTCTAGGGGGTTCGAGCAGTACTTC; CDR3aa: CASSSRGFEQYF
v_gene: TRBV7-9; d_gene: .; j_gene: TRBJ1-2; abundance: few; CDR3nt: TGTGCCAGCAGCAAAAGGGACGAGAACTATGGCTACACCTTC; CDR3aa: CASSKRDENYGYTF
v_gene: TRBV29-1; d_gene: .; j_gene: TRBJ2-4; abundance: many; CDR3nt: TGCAGCGTTGTATCCGGGAAAAAGGGTTTCCGGGCCAAAAACATTCAGTACTTC; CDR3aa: CSVVSGKKGFRAKNIQYF
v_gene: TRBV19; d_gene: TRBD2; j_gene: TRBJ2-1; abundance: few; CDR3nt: TGTGCCAGTAGTATCCGTCGGGGTAGCGGGAATGAGCAGTTCTTC; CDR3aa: CASSIRRGSGNEQFF
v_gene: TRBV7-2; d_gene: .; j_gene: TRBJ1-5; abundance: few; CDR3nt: TGTGCCAGCAGCAAGCAGGGACAGCCCCAGCATTTT; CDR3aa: CASSKQGQPQHF
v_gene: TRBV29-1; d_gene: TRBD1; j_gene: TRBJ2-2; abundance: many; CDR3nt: TGCAGCGCCCGGGGACAGGGGGCCGGGGAGCTGTTTTTT; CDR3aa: CSARGQGAGELFF
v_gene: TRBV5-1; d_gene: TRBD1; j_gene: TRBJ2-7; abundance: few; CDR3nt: TGCGCCAGCAATGACAGGGAGAGCTCCTACGAGCAGTACTTC; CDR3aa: CASNDRESSYEQYF
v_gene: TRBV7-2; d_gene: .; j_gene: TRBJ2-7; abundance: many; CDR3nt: TGTGCCAGCAGATTACCGGGAATCTACGAGCAGTACTTC; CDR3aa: CASRLPGIYEQYF
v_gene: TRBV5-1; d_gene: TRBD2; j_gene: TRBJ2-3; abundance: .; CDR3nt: TGCGCCAGCAGCACGGGACTAGCGGGACTCACAGATACGCAGTATTTT; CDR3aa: CASSTGLAGLTDTQYF
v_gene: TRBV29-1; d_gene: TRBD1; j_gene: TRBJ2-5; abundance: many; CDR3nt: TGCAGCGCGAGGGACAGGGTGACGGAGACCCAGTACTTC; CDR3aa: CSARDRVTETQYF
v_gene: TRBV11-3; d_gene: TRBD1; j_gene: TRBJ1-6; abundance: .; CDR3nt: TGTGCCAGCAGCTTAGACGGCGGACAGGCCAATTCACCCCTCCACTTT; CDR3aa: CASSLDGGQANSPLHF
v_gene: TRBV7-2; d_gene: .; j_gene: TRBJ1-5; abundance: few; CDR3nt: TGTGCCAGCAGCTTAGCGATGAACAATCAGCCCCAGCATTTT; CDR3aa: CASSLAMNNQPQHF
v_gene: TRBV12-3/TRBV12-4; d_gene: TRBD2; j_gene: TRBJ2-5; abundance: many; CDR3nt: TGTGCCAGCACTATAAGCGGGGGGAAAGAGACCCAGTACTTC; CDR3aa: CASTISGGKETQYF
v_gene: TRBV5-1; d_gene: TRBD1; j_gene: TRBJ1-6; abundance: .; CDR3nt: TGCGCCAGCAGCTTCCGGGACAGGGGGCTTTCACCCCTCCACTTT; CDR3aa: CASSFRDRGLSPLHF
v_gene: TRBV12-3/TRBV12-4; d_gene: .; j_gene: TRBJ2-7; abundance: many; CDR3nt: TGTGCCAGCAGTAAATTTTACGAGCAGTACTTC; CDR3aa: CASSKFYEQYF
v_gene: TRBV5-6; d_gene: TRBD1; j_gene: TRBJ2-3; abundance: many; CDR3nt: TGTGCCAGCAGGTATAGACAGGGGTCCACAGATACGCAGTATTTT; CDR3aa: CASRYRQGSTDTQYF
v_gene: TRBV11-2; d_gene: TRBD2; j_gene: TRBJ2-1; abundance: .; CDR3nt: TGTGCCAGCAGCTTAGATAGACTAGCGGGAGGAACTTGGTTCTTC; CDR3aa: CASSLDRLAGGTWFF
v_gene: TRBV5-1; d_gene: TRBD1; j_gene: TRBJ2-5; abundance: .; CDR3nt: TGCGCCGTAAGCGACAGGGCACAGGGAGAGACCCAGTACTTC; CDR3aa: CAVSDRAQGETQYF
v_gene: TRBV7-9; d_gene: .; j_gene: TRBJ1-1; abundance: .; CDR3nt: TGTGCCAGCAGCTTAATGGGTGACACTGAAGCTTTCTTT; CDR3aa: CASSLMGDTEAFF
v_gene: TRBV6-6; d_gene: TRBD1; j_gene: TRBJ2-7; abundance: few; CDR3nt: TGTGCCAGCAGTCCCGACAGGGCGAGGGAGCAGTACTTC; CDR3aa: CASSPDRAREQYF
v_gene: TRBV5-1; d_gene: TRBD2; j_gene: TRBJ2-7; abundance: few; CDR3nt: TGCGCCAGCAGCTTGGAGGGGGCTAGCGGGAGCCGACCGCACTTC; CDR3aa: CASSLEGASGSRPHF
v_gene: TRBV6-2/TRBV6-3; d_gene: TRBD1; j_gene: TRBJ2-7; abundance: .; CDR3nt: TGTGCCAGCAACAGGGGGACAGGGGTTCCCTACGAGCAGTACTTC; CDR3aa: CASNRGTGVPYEQYF
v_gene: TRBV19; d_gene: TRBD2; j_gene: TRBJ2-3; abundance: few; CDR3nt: TGTGCCAGCCAGACTAGCGGGAGAGATACGCAGTATTTT; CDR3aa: CASQTSGRDTQYF
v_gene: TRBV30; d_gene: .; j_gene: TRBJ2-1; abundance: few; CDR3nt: TGTGCCGCCCCTGGAGGGCCCGGGAATGAGCAGTTCTTC; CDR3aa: CAAPGGPGNEQFF
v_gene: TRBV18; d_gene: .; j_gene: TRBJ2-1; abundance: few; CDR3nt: TGTGCCAGCTCACCACTTACAGGGATGACCAATGAGCAGTTCTTC; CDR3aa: CASSPLTGMTNEQFF
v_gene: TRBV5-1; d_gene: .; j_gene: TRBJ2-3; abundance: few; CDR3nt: TGCGCCAGCAGCTTAACTAGTTTCCCAGATACGCAGTATTTT; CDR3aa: CASSLTSFPDTQYF
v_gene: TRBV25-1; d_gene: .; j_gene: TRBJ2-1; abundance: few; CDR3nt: TGTGCCAGCAGTGGGGACACGGGGAGCAATGAGCAGTTCTTC; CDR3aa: CASSGDTGSNEQFF
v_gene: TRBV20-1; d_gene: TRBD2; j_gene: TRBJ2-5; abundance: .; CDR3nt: TGCAGTGCTAGAGATCTATGGACTAGCAACTTCCGGGAGACCCAGTACTTC; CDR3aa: CSARDLWTSNFRETQYF